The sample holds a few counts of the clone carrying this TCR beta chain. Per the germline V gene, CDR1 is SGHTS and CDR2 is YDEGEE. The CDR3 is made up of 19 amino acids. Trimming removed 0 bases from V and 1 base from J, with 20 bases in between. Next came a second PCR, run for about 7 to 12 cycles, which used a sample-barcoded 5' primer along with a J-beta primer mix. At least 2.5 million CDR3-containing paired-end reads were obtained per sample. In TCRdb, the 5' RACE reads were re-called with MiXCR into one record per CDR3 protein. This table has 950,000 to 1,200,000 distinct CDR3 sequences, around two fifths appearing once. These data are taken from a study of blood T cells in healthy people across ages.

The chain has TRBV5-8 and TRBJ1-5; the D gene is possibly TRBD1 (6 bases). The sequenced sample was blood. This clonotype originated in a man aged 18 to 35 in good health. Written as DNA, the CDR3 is TGTGCCAGCAGCTTGGAGGGTCTAACAGGGCACAAGAGCAATCAGCCCCAGCATTTT. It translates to CASSLEGLTGHKSNQPQHF.